Given below is one T cell receptor beta chain in context. The antigen is not known. Each CDR3 protein gets one entry after TCRdb re-called the 5' RACE reads with MiXCR. The sample lists around 420,000 distinct CDR3 sequences, about 24% occurring once. The sample belongs to a study of T-cell memory formation after mild COVID-19. Study overall: Each donor largely had its own TCR clusters. The study, taken as a whole, reports: Contracting CD4+ clones lay largely in CM and EM, with CD8+ ones residing in EMRA. Pre-infection memory already had some responding clones, implying cross-reactive memory joined. While clones contracting from day 15 to 85 were balanced between CD4 and CD8, later expanders leaned CD4+.

V lost 0 bases to trimming and J lost 4 bases, with 7 bases between them. The CDR3 totals 14 residues. The germline CDR1 and CDR2 sequences are SGHVS and FQNEAQ. The receptor's source is an adult woman who had mild COVID-19 (a few samples of this study predate the infection). Cell type and time point are not known. The gene calls are TRBV7-8 and TRBJ1-3; D gene unclear. Input material: PBMCs or a T cell subset sorted from them (not recorded which). CDR3 nucleotide sequence: TGTGCCAGCAGCTTAGCAGTCCAAGGAAACACCATATATTTT. This sequence encodes CASSLAVQGNTIYF.